One and the same sample provided the 20 T cell receptor beta chains below, sequenced in a study of blood T cell repertoires in COVID-19. Produced via immunoSEQ multiplex PCR; TCRdb's table is partial and in-frame only. This sample has roughly 300,000 clones; around 90% occur once, and the top ten carry under 3%. The sample consisted of PBMCs or T cells enriched from blood (not recorded which). The receptors derive from a woman in her thirties or forties with acute COVID-19.

V and J are TRBV4-1 and TRBJ1-2; D is possibly TRBD1 (6 bases). This CDR3 has 15 amino acids. V was pared by 1 base and J by 6 bases, with 15 bases between. Germline CDR1 is MGHRA and CDR2 is YSYEKL. This CDR3 reads CASSQAQGNVNGYTF. CDR3 DNA sequence: TGCGCCAGCAGCCAAGCCCAGGGGAATGTCAATGGCTACACCTTC.

V is TRBV28 and J is TRBJ1-5, with a weak D call TRBD1 (6 bases). Germline lookup yields CDR1 MDHEN and CDR2 SYDVKM. The CDR3 runs to 16 residues. The V gene lost 1 base and the J gene lost 7 bases, with 17 bases spanning the gap. In DNA, the CDR3 is TGTGCCAGCAGTTTATCGGCCCGACAGGTTGGCCAGCCCCAGCATTTT. Its protein product is CASSLSARQVGQPQHF.

This chain joins TRBV7-9 and TRBJ1-2; TRBD1 agrees at 10 bases. This CDR3 has 17 amino acids. Germline assignment: CDR1 SEHNR and CDR2 FQNEAQ (reference sequence). The V gene end was trimmed by 7 bases and the J gene end by 3 bases; junction bases not matched to a gene: 14. The CDR3 nucleotides read TGTGCCAGCACCTGGGGGACAGGGGACCGAGCCGACTATGGCTACACCTTC. Translation gives CASTWGTGDRADYGYTF. The whole variable domain, remainder taken from reference TRBV7-9 and TRBJ1-2, is DTGVSQNPRHKITKRGQNVTFRCDPISEHNRLYWYRQTLGQGPEFLTYFQNEAQLEKSRLLSDRFSAERPKGSFSTLEIQRTEQGDSAMYLCASTWGTGDRADYGYTFGSGTRLTVV.

CDR3 nucleotides: TGTGCCAGTAGTGCTGGGACAGGGGGAGGCACCGGGGAGCTGTTTTTT. This codes for CASSAGTGGGTGELFF. The chain has TRBV19 and TRBJ2-2; 11 bases fit TRBD1. The germline gives CDR1 LNHDA, CDR2 SQIVND (reference sequence). The CDR3 consists of 16 residues. V shed 5 bases, J shed 4 bases, and the junction held 6 bases outside the gene matches. Full variable domain (remainder filled in from reference TRBV19 and TRBJ2-2): DGGITQSPKYLFRKEGQNVTLSCEQNLNHDAMYWYRQDPGQGLRLIYYSQIVNDFQKGDIAEGYSVSREKKESFPLTVTSAQKNPTAFYLCASSAGTGGGTGELFFGEGSRLTVL.

The genes are TRBV5-1 and TRBJ2-1, with 7 positions matching TRBD1. This CDR3 comprises 16 residues. V dropped 4 bases and J dropped 3; count of bases not matched to a gene: 10. CDR1 and CDR2 (germline): SGHRS, YFSETQ. CDR3 DNA: TGCGCCAGCAGCAACCTAGACAGGGACGGCTACAATGAGCAGTTCTTC. Encoded protein: CASSNLDRDGYNEQFF.

This chain uses TRBV14 with TRBJ2-1; possibly TRBD2 for D (6 bases). Germline V CDR1 and CDR2: SGHDN, FVKESK. The CDR3 totals 16 residues. V lost 3 bases and J 5 bases, leaving 17 bases between the germline ends. DNA of the CDR3: TGTGCCAGCAGCCACCCCGGGACTGGTGTCAACAATGAGCAGTTCTTC. Its translation is CASSHPGTGVNNEQFF. The variable domain in full, with the rest retrieved from reference TRBV14 and TRBJ2-1, is EAGVTQFPSHSVIEKGQTVTLRCDPISGHDNLYWYRRVMGKEIKFLLHFVKESKQDESGMPNNRFLAERTGGTYSTLKVQPAELEDSGVYFCASSHPGTGVNNEQFFGPGTRLTVL.

The chain links TRBV19 to TRBJ1-4; D possibly corresponds to TRBD1 (5 bases). V shed 7 bases and J shed 5 bases, with 17 bases lying between them. Per the germline V gene, CDR1 is LNHDA and CDR2 is SQIVND (reference sequence). This CDR3 spans 15 amino acids. The CDR3 DNA follows: TGTGCCAGTAACGACCCCGGGACTTCGAATGAAAAACTGTTTTTT. Protein sequence: CASNDPGTSNEKLFF. Looking up the rest from reference TRBV19 and TRBJ1-4 gives the full variable domain: DGGITQSPKYLFRKEGQNVTLSCEQNLNHDAMYWYRQDPGQGLRLIYYSQIVNDFQKGDIAEGYSVSREKKESFPLTVTSAQKNPTAFYLCASNDPGTSNEKLFFGSGTQLSVL.

This chain uses TRBV5-1 with TRBJ2-1; 7 bases align to TRBD2. V was pared by 4 bases and J by 5 bases, with 6 bases of the junction left unmatched. From germline, CDR1 is SGHRS and CDR2 YFSETQ. This CDR3 has 14 residues. CDR3 sequence reads: CASSAGTTHNEQFF. The DNA of the CDR3 is TGCGCCAGCAGCGCCGGGACTACACACAATGAGCAGTTCTTC.

The CDR3 bases are TGTGCCAGCACCCATCCGAGCTCCTATAATTCACCCCTCCACTTT. Protein sequence: CASTHPSSYNSPLHF. The chain employs TRBV6-5 and TRBJ1-6, with D unresolved. CDR1 MNHEY and CDR2 SVGAGI come from the germline V gene. CDR3 length: 15 amino acids. Trimming pared 7 bases from V and 0 bases from J, leaving 10 bases between.

This clone came up once. V is TRBV30 and J is TRBJ2-3, with a weak D call TRBD2 (5 bases). CDR3 length: 14 amino acids. In germline, CDR1 is GTSNPN, CDR2 SVGIG (reference sequence). V was clipped by 0 bases and J by 5 bases, with 12 bases between them. In nucleotides, the CDR3 is TGTGCCTGGAGTGTTAATAGCGCGGGAGATACGCAGTATTTT. It translates to CAWSVNSAGDTQYF.

Only a few counts were recorded for this clone. The chain couples TRBV5-5 to TRBJ2-3; D is ambiguous. The length of the CDR3 is 15 residues. Trimming shortened V by 0 bases and J by 1 base, and 9 bases separated the two germline ends. Germline CDR1 SGHKS, CDR2 YYEKEE (reference sequence). The CDR3 DNA follows: TGTGCCAGCAGCTTGGCCTTCTATGGCACAGATACGCAGTATTTT. Translation gives CASSLAFYGTDTQYF.

The V gene is TRBV7-3, the J gene TRBJ2-7, with TRBD1 identical over 8 bases. This CDR3 contains 19 residues. The trim removed 5 bases at V and 4 bases at J, leaving 22 bases unmatched. Germline assignment: CDR1 SGHTA and CDR2 FQGTGA. The CDR3 protein is CASSANSGGHYSSPYEQYF. Written as DNA, the CDR3 is TGTGCCAGCAGCGCCAACTCAGGGGGCCACTACTCTTCTCCTTACGAGCAGTACTTC.

The V call is TRBV5-1, the J call TRBJ2-7; possible D gene TRBD1, 5 bases. This CDR3 comprises 15 residues. In germline, CDR1 is SGHRS, CDR2 YFSETQ. V lost 4 bases, J lost 3 bases, and 17 bases lay in between. As DNA, the CDR3 is TGCGCCAGCAGCCCTGCCCTGACAGTGAACTACGAGCAGTACTTC. Translation: CASSPALTVNYEQYF.

The V gene is TRBV5-5, the J gene TRBJ1-6; D uncertain. Germline V CDR1 and CDR2: SGHKS, YYEKEE (reference sequence). V lost 0 bases, J lost 5 bases, and 12 bases lay in between. This CDR3 is 16 amino acids long. CDR3 residues: CASSLGHLLNNSPLHF. The CDR3 DNA is TGTGCCAGCAGCTTGGGGCACCTTTTAAATAATTCACCCCTCCACTTT.

V is TRBV7-2 and J is TRBJ2-2; TRBD2 agrees at 8 bases. The CDR3 consists of 15 residues. The trim removed 5 bases at V and 4 bases at J, leaving 6 bases unmatched. Germline V CDR1 and CDR2: SGHTA, FQGNSA. CDR3: CASSPGGASTGELFF. CDR3 DNA sequence: TGTGCCAGCAGCCCCGGGGGGGCCAGCACCGGGGAGCTGTTTTTT.

The chain links TRBV28 to TRBJ2-7; 7 nucleotides align to TRBD1. CDR3 size: 14 residues. Germline V lookup: CDR1 MDHEN, CDR2 SYDVKM. With 5 bases clipped from V and 0 bases from J, the junction kept 4 bases outside the gene matches. The CDR3 here is CASSQTGSSYEQYF. The CDR3 bases are TGTGCCAGCAGTCAGACAGGGAGCTCCTACGAGCAGTACTTC. Combining the CDR3 with reference TRBV28 and TRBJ2-7 gives the whole variable domain DVKVTQSSRYLVKRTGEKVFLECVQDMDHENMFWYRQDPGLGLRLIYFSYDVKMKEKGDIPEGYSVSREKKERFSLILESASTNQTSMYLCASSQTGSSYEQYFGPGTRLTVT.

CDR3 coding DNA: TGTGCCAGCAGCCAGGAATTTAGCAATCAGCCCCAGCATTTT. It translates to CASSQEFSNQPQHF. The chain has TRBV28 and TRBJ1-5; no definite D call. CDR1 and CDR2 (germline): MDHEN, SYDVKM. Deletions cut 6 bases from V and 0 bases from J, with 9 bases between. The CDR3 covers 14 residues.

V usage is TRBV11-3 and J usage is TRBJ2-1, with 15 positions matching TRBD2. V shed 1 base and J 6 bases; nucleotides not matched to a gene: 7. The CDR3 loop spans 18 amino acids. Germline V lookup: CDR1 SGHNT, CDR2 YENEEA. The CDR3 bases are TGTGCCAGCAGCTTAGTCCCCCGGACTAGCGGGGGGGCCAATGAGCAGTTCTTC. Its protein product is CASSLVPRTSGGANEQFF.

This clone was seen only once. The chain links TRBV9 to TRBJ2-2, with D possibly TRBD1 on 6 matching bases. Trimming removed 3 bases at V and 3 bases at J, with 15 bases between. This CDR3 has 16 residues. From germline, CDR1 is SGDLS and CDR2 YYNGEE. The CDR3 coding sequence is TGTGCCAGCAGCGGAGGGGACAAGCAATACACCGGGGAGCTGTTTTTT. Its translation is CASSGGDKQYTGELFF.

This clone has only one observation. The V call is TRBV4-1, the J call TRBJ2-7, with no clear D. This CDR3 has 13 amino acids. Germline assignment: CDR1 MGHRA and CDR2 YSYEKL. V was shortened by 1 base and J by 2 bases, with 6 bases between the two germline ends. CDR3 loop: CASSQAGTYEQYF. CDR3 nucleotide sequence: TGCGCCAGCAGCCAAGCAGGCACCTACGAGCAGTACTTC.